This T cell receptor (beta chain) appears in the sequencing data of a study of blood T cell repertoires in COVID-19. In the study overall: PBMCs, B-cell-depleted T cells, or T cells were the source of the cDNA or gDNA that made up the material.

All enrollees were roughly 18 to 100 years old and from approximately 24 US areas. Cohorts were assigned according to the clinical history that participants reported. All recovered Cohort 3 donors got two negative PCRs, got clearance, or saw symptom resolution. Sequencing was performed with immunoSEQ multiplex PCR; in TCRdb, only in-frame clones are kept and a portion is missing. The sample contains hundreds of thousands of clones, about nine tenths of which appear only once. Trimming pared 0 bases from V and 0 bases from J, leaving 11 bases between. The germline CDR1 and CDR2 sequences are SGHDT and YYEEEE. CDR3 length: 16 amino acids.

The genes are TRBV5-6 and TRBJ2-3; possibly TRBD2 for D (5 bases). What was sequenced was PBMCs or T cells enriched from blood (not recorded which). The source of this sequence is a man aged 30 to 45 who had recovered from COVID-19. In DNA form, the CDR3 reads TGTGCCAGCAGCTTGGGGACTGGAGCTAGCACAGATACGCAGTATTTT. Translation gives CASSLGTGASTDTQYF.